The present entry profiles one T cell receptor beta chain with its context. This clonotype occurred many times. Its antigen is not yet known. No quality values exist for individual bases; no much larger clone is one base distant. This specimen belongs to a study of regulatory T cells in long-lasting Graves disease (dated by TCRdb to the early 2020s). A note on the overall study: Newly diagnosed Graves' disease patients had taken antithyroid drugs for less than 3 months. Persistent Graves' disease patients were compared with newly diagnosed Graves' disease patients by peripheral blood TCR sequencing and RNA sequencing. The study took place in China and was registered as a clinical trial. A total of about 33 samples underwent TCR sequencing, from around 13 patients with persistent Graves' disease and roughly 20 patients with newly diagnosed Graves' disease. Overall study outcomes, separate from this receptor: Compared with newly diagnosed patients, persistent Graves' disease patients had lower TCR Shannon entropy and fewer highly expanded clones, which suggests clonal expansion. Persistent patients shared more public clonotypes among themselves (roughly 2,700) than newly diagnosed patients did (more than 950). As a limitation, the authors acknowledged that the small sample size may reduce accuracy. Persistent disease showed preferential use of TRBV28, TRBJ1-2 and TRBJ2-5, whereas newly diagnosed disease favored TRBV20-1 and TRBJ2-1. Sequencing and analysis were limited to the TCR beta chain. Peripheral blood alone was examined, since thyroid tissue, which constituted the primary lesion, could not be accessed.

The sample's time point, from its label and the paper: newly diagnosed GD, antithyroid drugs for less than 3 months. For both TCR sequencing and RNA sequencing, RNA was extracted from PBMCs in TRIzol. The diagnosis of Graves' disease followed American Thyroid Association guidelines. Patients for the study were recruited at an endocrinology department in Xi'an, China. Each patient gave approximately 10 milliliters of peripheral blood, collected in an EDTA anticoagulant tube. Ficoll Paque Plus density gradient separation was used to isolate PBMCs, and no further T cell sorting was performed. An Agilent 2100 Bioanalyzer and agarose gel were used to check RNA quality, while a NanoDrop 2000 measured RNA concentration. Receptors were amplified or captured by multiplex PCR. Sequenced on an Illumina HiSeq 4000. To build TCR beta libraries, CDR3 regions were amplified by Arm-PCR using iRepertoire HTBI primers. Before sequencing, the PCR products went through gel purification. On the authors' methods: Gene usage analysis of CDR3 amino acid clonotypes relied on the roughly 58 TRBV and around 14 TRBJ segments identified across samples. COPE and FqMerger were used to merge filtered high-quality paired reads into contigs. BLAST was used to align contigs to IMGT TRBV, TRBD and TRBJ reference genes, and CDR3 was defined according to IMGT. Any clonotype with a frequency above 0.1% was counted as a highly expanded clone. Repertoire diversity was measured by Shannon entropy, and V-J evenness by the Gini coefficient. A clonotype was considered public if more than one individual shared it. TCRdb reprocessed the public reads (quality trimming at Q25 with fastp, clone calling with MiXCR) and kept in-frame beta chains. When rows share a CDR3 protein, they turn into one entry using the most common DNA and genes. The V and J calls come from TCRdb's annotation, not from the publication. This sample lists roughly 560,000 distinct CDR3 sequences; about 16% were detected once. Roughly 25% of the sample goes to the ten largest clones.

Looking up the germline V gene yields CDR1 KGHSH and CDR2 LQKENI. From the cysteine up to the phenylalanine, the CDR3 has a length of 12 residues. The retained sequence is limited to the CDR3, 36 bases, with the frame set at the first base. V is cut by 2 bases and J by 7 bases, and the space between the germline ends is 8 bases. These data also formed part of another study, on T cells in Graves' hyperthyroidism and ophthalmopathy. The second study's authors report: A patient counted as having stable Graves' hyperthyroidism if no progression to ophthalmopathy occurred over 18 months of follow-up. Hyperthyroidism patients were newly diagnosed, had a disease duration of under 2 months, and were aged 18 to 65 years. The study excluded patients with uncontrolled infections, other autoimmune diseases, pregnancy or lactation. Clinical symptoms, serum thyroxine and TRAb, thyroid ultrasound, and orbital computed tomography formed the basis for the diagnoses. The TCR CDR3 was subjected to a first round of RT-PCR using the HTBI primer set and the Qiagen OneStep RT-PCR kit. Most expanded thyroid clonotypes (frequency above 0.001) were also detected in blood, suggesting blood repertoires may reflect thyroid immune responses. In cross-validation, a model built on a 13 V-J signature told ophthalmopathy apart from stable hyperthyroidism with 85% to 90% sensitivity and around 84% specificity, and in testing the same model reached 80%/75%. During validation, the model predicted progression to ophthalmopathy a median of approximately 7 months ahead of onset, with roughly 65% sensitivity and 72.22% specificity. To identify TCR V-J signatures that set the groups apart, the researchers used a discovery cohort of 100 patients, made up of 40 to 45 with Graves' ophthalmopathy and approximately 57 with stable Graves' hyperthyroidism. Prospective prediction of ophthalmopathy was tested in an independent validation cohort of 18 to 20 hyperthyroidism patients and 15 to 17 patients who later progressed to ophthalmopathy. The 75 to 100 discovery patients were divided at random into training and test sets in a 7:3 ratio. In roughly six Graves' hyperthyroidism patients, the study also compared T-cell repertoires from thyroid tissue with T-cell repertoires from blood. After blood sampling, hyperthyroidism patients were treated with methimazole at a starting dose of 30 mg daily, and ophthalmopathy patients were treated with high-dose intravenous methylprednisolone. A second multiplex PCR round built the libraries, followed by size selection and purification. Paired-end sequencing of the libraries was performed with 100 bp reads on an Illumina HiSeq2000. Raw data were processed with SOAPnuke, discarding reads with adapters, uncalled bases, mean Phred below 15, or no exact constant-primer or identifier match. High-quality paired reads were merged using COPE v1.2.5, and each unique nucleotide sequence was defined as a clonotype. MiTCR v1.1 was used to align clonotypes to the IMGT TRBV, TRBD and TRBJ reference segments. The analysis was restricted to V-J combinations with a frequency above 0.0001, which together covered 99% to 99.2% of the repertoires. A TCS score was defined as the ratio between F50 (clonal expansion) and ExV (chaos), using BLOSUM62-based TCRdist between CDR3 peptides within each V-J. Welch's t-statistics and random forest reduced 514 V-J features to 13, which were used in a naive Bayes classifier (R e1071). Sample size was not statistically predetermined, and investigators were not blinded to group allocation. According to the paper, TCR Vbeta CDR3 sequencing was carried out on 135 peripheral blood samples, which came from approximately 41 ophthalmopathy, fewer than 80 hyperthyroidism and roughly 17 progressor patients.

The receptor was derived from a woman aged 35-65 years with Graves disease. Donor details come from another sample of the same person, matched by shared clones. The sequences come from peripheral blood mononuclear cells (PBMCs), collected at new diagnosis, from a patient treated with antithyroid drugs. The sequence is built from TRBV18 and TRBJ2-5; there is no confident call for the D gene. This receptor has the CDR3 CASSPTPGTQYF. In nucleotides, the sequence is TGTGCCAGCTCACCAACTCCCGGGACCCAGTACTTC.